Listed below are T cell receptor beta chains from one sample, sequenced in a study of identical twins. TCRdb re-called the 5' RACE reads through MiXCR, storing one row per CDR3 protein. This sample has 410,000 or so distinct CDR3 sequences; about 18% occur once, and the top ten carry about 12%. Input material: naive T cells sorted from blood. The receptors were sampled from a man aged 50-59 years in good health. CDR3s include the opening cysteine and the closing phenylalanine or tryptophan. The order of the fields is J gene, clone size, D gene, V gene, CDR3 protein, CDR3 DNA. A D gene is named only where the DNA matches it firmly. Not every row has a clone size; where given, it reads once, few, many or a size class.

J gene: TRBJ2-7
clone size: NA
D gene: NA
V gene: TRBV7-6
CDR3 protein: CASSLAELDYEQYF
CDR3 DNA: TGTGCCAGCAGCTTAGCGGAACTGGACTACGAGCAGTACTTC

J gene: TRBJ2-1
clone size: NA
D gene: NA
V gene: TRBV11-2
CDR3 protein: CASSIGGGREQFF
CDR3 DNA: TGTGCCAGCAGCATTGGGGGGGGGCGTGAGCAGTTCTTC

J gene: TRBJ1-4
clone size: many
D gene: NA
V gene: TRBV9
CDR3 protein: CASSDDSGATNEKLFF
CDR3 DNA: TGTGCCAGCAGCGACGACAGCGGAGCAACTAATGAAAAACTGTTTTTT

J gene: TRBJ2-3
clone size: few
D gene: NA
V gene: TRBV5-1
CDR3 protein: CASTVGYTDTQYF
CDR3 DNA: TGCGCCAGCACCGTGGGATACACAGATACGCAGTATTTT

J gene: TRBJ2-5
clone size: many
D gene: TRBD1
V gene: TRBV6-1
CDR3 protein: CASRPRGQFQETQYF
CDR3 DNA: TGTGCCAGCAGGCCCAGGGGGCAGTTCCAAGAGACCCAGTACTTC

J gene: TRBJ1-5
clone size: many
D gene: NA
V gene: TRBV5-1
CDR3 protein: CASSLEEGQPQHF
CDR3 DNA: TGCGCCAGCAGCTTGGAGGAGGGTCAGCCCCAGCATTTT

J gene: TRBJ2-7
clone size: few
D gene: NA
V gene: TRBV29-1
CDR3 protein: CSVWVRNYEQYF
CDR3 DNA: TGCAGCGTTTGGGTACGGAACTACGAGCAGTACTTC

J gene: TRBJ2-3
clone size: NA
D gene: TRBD2
V gene: TRBV18
CDR3 protein: CASSRLAGVSRDTQYF
CDR3 DNA: TGTGCCAGCTCACGACTAGCGGGGGTATCAAGAGATACGCAGTATTTT

J gene: TRBJ2-2
clone size: few
D gene: TRBD2
V gene: TRBV20-1
CDR3 protein: CSASGQRGARLGELFF
CDR3 DNA: TGCAGTGCTAGTGGCCAGCGGGGGGCTCGACTCGGGGAGCTGTTTTTT

J gene: TRBJ1-4
clone size: NA
D gene: NA
V gene: TRBV20-1
CDR3 protein: CSALVATNEKLFF
CDR3 DNA: TGCAGTGCTTTGGTCGCAACTAATGAAAAACTGTTTTTT

J gene: TRBJ2-7
clone size: NA
D gene: NA
V gene: TRBV19
CDR3 protein: CASSIAKSYEQYF
CDR3 DNA: TGTGCCAGTAGTATAGCGAAGTCCTACGAGCAGTACTTC

J gene: TRBJ2-3
clone size: many
D gene: NA
V gene: TRBV27
CDR3 protein: CASSSPGAPQEFLQYF
CDR3 DNA: TGTGCCAGCAGTTCTCCGGGGGCGCCTCAAGAATTCCTACAGTATTTT

J gene: TRBJ2-1
clone size: few
D gene: NA
V gene: TRBV20-1
CDR3 protein: CSANRLAVEQFF
CDR3 DNA: TGCAGTGCTAACCGGCTAGCTGTTGAGCAGTTCTTC

J gene: TRBJ2-3
clone size: many
D gene: NA
V gene: TRBV5-1
CDR3 protein: CASSPRSRGAADTQYF
CDR3 DNA: TGCGCCAGCAGCCCACGGTCCCGGGGGGCAGCAGATACGCAGTATTTT

J gene: TRBJ1-2
clone size: many
D gene: TRBD1
V gene: TRBV18
CDR3 protein: CASSPPGQGNYGYTF
CDR3 DNA: TGTGCCAGCTCACCACCGGGACAGGGGAACTATGGCTACACCTTC

J gene: TRBJ2-3
clone size: NA
D gene: NA
V gene: TRBV27
CDR3 protein: CASRPFSTSYTDTQYF
CDR3 DNA: TGTGCCAGCAGGCCATTCAGTACGTCTTACACAGATACGCAGTATTTT

J gene: TRBJ2-7
clone size: NA
D gene: NA
V gene: TRBV11-2
CDR3 protein: CASSSLVVSRGQIYEQYF
CDR3 DNA: TGTGCCAGCAGCTCGCTCGTAGTATCTAGGGGTCAGATCTACGAGCAGTACTTC

J gene: TRBJ2-1
clone size: few
D gene: NA
V gene: TRBV29-1
CDR3 protein: CSVGTVNEQFF
CDR3 DNA: TGCAGCGTTGGGACAGTCAATGAGCAGTTCTTC

J gene: TRBJ2-1
clone size: many
D gene: NA
V gene: TRBV20-1
CDR3 protein: CSARSPRTTNNEQFF
CDR3 DNA: TGCAGTGCTAGGTCCCCCCGGACAACTAACAATGAGCAGTTCTTC

J gene: TRBJ2-7
clone size: few
D gene: NA
V gene: TRBV6-1
CDR3 protein: CASRAGQSSYEQYF
CDR3 DNA: TGTGCCAGCAGAGCCGGACAGAGCTCCTACGAGCAGTACTTC

J gene: TRBJ1-1
clone size: many
D gene: NA
V gene: TRBV6-2/TRBV6-3
CDR3 protein: CASSHSRGQIQNTEAFF
CDR3 DNA: TGTGCCAGCAGTCACTCACGTGGACAGATCCAGAACACTGAAGCTTTCTTT

J gene: TRBJ1-5
clone size: NA
D gene: NA
V gene: TRBV7-2
CDR3 protein: CASSLDFGYQPQHF
CDR3 DNA: TGTGCCAGCAGCTTAGATTTTGGATATCAGCCCCAGCATTTT

J gene: TRBJ2-4
clone size: many
D gene: NA
V gene: TRBV4-1
CDR3 protein: CASSQPTLAKNIQYF
CDR3 DNA: TGCGCCAGCAGCCAACCAACGCTAGCCAAAAACATTCAGTACTTC

J gene: TRBJ2-5
clone size: many
D gene: NA
V gene: TRBV11-2
CDR3 protein: CASSSHRREETQYF
CDR3 DNA: TGTGCCAGCAGCTCTCATAGGAGGGAAGAGACCCAGTACTTC

J gene: TRBJ2-3
clone size: NA
D gene: NA
V gene: TRBV11-2
CDR3 protein: CASSLEAGSSTDTQYF
CDR3 DNA: TGTGCCAGCAGCTTAGAGGCAGGATCTAGCACAGATACGCAGTATTTT

J gene: TRBJ2-2
clone size: few
D gene: NA
V gene: TRBV9
CDR3 protein: CASSVAHNGPGELFF
CDR3 DNA: TGTGCCAGCAGCGTAGCCCACAACGGCCCCGGGGAGCTGTTTTTT

J gene: TRBJ2-5
clone size: NA
D gene: TRBD1
V gene: TRBV29-1
CDR3 protein: CSVVPQGDGTQYF
CDR3 DNA: TGCAGCGTTGTCCCGCAGGGGGACGGGACCCAGTACTTC

J gene: TRBJ2-7
clone size: NA
D gene: TRBD2
V gene: TRBV7-2
CDR3 protein: CASSYRTSGRSSYEQYF
CDR3 DNA: TGTGCCAGCAGCTATCGGACTAGCGGGAGGAGCTCCTACGAGCAGTACTTC

J gene: TRBJ2-7
clone size: few
D gene: NA
V gene: TRBV7-2
CDR3 protein: CASSLASNRVWYEQYF
CDR3 DNA: TGTGCCAGCAGCTTAGCCTCCAACAGGGTCTGGTACGAGCAGTACTTC

J gene: TRBJ2-5
clone size: NA
D gene: NA
V gene: TRBV16
CDR3 protein: CASSQSEETQYF
CDR3 DNA: TGTGCCAGCAGCCAATCAGAAGAGACCCAGTACTTC

J gene: TRBJ2-1
clone size: NA
D gene: NA
V gene: TRBV3-1
CDR3 protein: CASSQNRGMGGNEQFF
CDR3 DNA: TGTGCCAGCAGCCAAAACAGGGGTATGGGAGGCAATGAGCAGTTCTTC

J gene: TRBJ2-2
clone size: NA
D gene: TRBD2
V gene: TRBV12-3/TRBV12-4
CDR3 protein: CASSLVFRGSTGELFF
CDR3 DNA: TGTGCCAGCAGTTTAGTCTTCCGCGGGAGCACCGGGGAGCTGTTTTTT

J gene: TRBJ2-1
clone size: NA
D gene: NA
V gene: TRBV7-2
CDR3 protein: CASLESGGSYNEQFF
CDR3 DNA: TGTGCCAGTTTAGAGTCCGGGGGATCCTACAATGAGCAGTTCTTC

J gene: TRBJ2-5
clone size: NA
D gene: TRBD1
V gene: TRBV4-2
CDR3 protein: CASSQGDSQGAQETQYF
CDR3 DNA: TGTGCCAGCAGCCAGGGAGATTCTCAGGGGGCTCAGGAGACCCAGTACTTC